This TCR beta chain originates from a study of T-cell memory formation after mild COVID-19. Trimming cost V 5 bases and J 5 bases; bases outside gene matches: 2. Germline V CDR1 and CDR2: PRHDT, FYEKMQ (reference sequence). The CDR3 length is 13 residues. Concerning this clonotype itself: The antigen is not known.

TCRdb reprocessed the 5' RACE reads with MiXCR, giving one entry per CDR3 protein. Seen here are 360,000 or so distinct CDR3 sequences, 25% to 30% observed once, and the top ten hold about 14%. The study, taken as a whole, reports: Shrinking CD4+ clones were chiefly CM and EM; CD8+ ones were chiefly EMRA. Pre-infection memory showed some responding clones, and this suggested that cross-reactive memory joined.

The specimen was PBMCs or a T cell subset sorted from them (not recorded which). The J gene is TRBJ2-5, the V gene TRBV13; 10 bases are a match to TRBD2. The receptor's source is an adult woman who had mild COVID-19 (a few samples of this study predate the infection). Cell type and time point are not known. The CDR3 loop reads CASSLTSGETQYF. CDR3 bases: TGTGCCAGCAGCCTGACTAGCGGGGAGACCCAGTACTTC.